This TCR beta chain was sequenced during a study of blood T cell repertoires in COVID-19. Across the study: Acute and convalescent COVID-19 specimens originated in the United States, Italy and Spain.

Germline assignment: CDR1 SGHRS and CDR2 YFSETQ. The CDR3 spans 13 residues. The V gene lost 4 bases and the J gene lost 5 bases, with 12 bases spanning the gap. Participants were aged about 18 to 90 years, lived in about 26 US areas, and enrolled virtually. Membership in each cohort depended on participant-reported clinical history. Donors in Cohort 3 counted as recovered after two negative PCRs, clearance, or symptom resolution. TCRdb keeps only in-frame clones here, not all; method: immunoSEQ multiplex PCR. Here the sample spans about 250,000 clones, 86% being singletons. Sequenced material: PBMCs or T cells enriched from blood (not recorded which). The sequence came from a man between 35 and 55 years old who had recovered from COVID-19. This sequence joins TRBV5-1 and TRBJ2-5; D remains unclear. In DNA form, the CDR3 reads TGCGCCAGCAGCCTGGATTGGGCGGAGACCCAGTACTTC. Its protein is CASSLDWAETQYF.